This T cell receptor beta chain stems from a study of Tregs in tolerant kidney transplant recipients. The repertoire was sequenced with immunoSEQ multiplex PCR; TCRdb's copy has only in-frame clones and lacks some. The data show fewer than 70,000 clones, over 70% seen once. In germline, CDR1 is SNHLY, CDR2 FYNNEI. V was clipped by 8 bases and J by 2 bases; unmatched bases: 5. The CDR3 has 14 amino acids. Thawed PBMCs were FACS-sorted into unstimulated CD4+CD25+CD127- regulatory T cells, CD4+CD25- non-regulatory cells, CD4 and CD8 cells. The chain is built from TRBV2 and TRBJ2-5, with 10 nucleotides matching TRBD1. Sequencing was performed on CD4+ T cells from blood. The receptor was isolated from a human donor in good health. The CDR3 DNA follows: TGTGCCAGCGGGGGGACAGGGGTACAAGAGACCCAGTACTTC. It is translated as CASGGTGVQETQYF.